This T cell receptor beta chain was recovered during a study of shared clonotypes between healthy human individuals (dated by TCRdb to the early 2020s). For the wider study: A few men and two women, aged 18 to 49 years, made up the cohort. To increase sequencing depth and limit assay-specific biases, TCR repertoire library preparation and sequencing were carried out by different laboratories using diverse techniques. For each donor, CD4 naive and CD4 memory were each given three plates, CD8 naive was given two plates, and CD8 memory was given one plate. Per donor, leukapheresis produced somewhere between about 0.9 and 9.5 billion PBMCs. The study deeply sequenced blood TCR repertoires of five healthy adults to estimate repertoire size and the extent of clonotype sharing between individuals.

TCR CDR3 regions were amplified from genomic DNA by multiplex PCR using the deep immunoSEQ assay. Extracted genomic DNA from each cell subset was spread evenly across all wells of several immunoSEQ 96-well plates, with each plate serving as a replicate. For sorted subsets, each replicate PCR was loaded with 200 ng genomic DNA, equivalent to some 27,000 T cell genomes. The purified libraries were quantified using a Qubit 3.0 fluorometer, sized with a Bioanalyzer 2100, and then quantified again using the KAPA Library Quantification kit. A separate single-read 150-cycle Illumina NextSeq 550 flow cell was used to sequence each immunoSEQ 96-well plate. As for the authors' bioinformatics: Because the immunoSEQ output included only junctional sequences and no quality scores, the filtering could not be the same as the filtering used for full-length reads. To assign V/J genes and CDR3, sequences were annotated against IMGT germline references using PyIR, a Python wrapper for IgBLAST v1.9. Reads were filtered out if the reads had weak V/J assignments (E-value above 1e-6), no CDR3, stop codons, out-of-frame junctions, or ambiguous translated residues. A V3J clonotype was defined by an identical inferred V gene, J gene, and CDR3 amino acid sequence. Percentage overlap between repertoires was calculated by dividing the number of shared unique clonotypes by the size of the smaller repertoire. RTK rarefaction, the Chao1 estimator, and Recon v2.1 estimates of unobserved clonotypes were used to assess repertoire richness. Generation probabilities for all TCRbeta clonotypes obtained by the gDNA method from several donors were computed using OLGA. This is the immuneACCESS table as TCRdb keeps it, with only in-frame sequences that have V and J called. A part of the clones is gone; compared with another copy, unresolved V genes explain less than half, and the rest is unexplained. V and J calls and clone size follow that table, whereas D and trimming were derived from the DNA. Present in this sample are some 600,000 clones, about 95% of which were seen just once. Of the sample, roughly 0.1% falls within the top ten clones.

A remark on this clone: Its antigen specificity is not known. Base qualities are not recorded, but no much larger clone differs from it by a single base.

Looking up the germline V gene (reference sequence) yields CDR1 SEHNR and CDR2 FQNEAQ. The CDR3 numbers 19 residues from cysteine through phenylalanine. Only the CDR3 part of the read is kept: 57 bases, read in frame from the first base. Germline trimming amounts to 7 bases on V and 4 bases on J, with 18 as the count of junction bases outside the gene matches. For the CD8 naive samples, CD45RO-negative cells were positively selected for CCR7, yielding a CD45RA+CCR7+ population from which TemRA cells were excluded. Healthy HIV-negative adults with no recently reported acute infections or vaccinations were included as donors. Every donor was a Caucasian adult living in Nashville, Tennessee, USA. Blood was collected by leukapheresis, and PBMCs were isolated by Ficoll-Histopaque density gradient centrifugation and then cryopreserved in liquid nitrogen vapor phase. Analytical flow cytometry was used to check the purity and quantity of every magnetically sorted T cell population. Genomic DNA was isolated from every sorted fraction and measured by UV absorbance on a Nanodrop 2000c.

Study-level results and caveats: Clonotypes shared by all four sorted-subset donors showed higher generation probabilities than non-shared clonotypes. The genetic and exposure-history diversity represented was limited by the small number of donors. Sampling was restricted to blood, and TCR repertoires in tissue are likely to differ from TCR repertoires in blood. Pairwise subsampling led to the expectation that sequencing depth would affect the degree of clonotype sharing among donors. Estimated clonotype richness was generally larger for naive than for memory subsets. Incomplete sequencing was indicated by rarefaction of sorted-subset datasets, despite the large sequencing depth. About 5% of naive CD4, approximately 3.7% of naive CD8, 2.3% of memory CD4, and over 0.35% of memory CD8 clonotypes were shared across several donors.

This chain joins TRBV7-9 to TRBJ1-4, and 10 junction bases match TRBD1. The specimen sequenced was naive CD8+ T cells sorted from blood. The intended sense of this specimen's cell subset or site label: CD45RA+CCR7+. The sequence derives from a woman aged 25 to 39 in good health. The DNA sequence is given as TGTGCCAGCACCATCTCGAAGGGACAGGGGTTCTTTGGTAATGAAAAACTGTTTTTT. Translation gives CASTISKGQGFFGNEKLFF.